The sequence of this T cell receptor beta chain was determined in a study of CD8 T cells in Susac syndrome. Study-level background: When their blood was taken, the Susac syndrome patients had either not yet had any therapy, were taking corticosteroids, or were taking intravenous immunoglobulin alone.

Reverse transcription of about 0.45 to 1 ug RNA was carried out with random hexamers. Multiplex immunoSEQ PCR targeted 54 Vbeta and 13 Jbeta TCR beta segments. A single record per CDR3 protein comes from TCRdb applying MiXCR to the immunoSEQ multiplex PCR reads. The sample yields over 70,000 distinct CDR3 sequences, about 95% seen once. Bulk CD8+ and CD4+ cells came from magnetic negative isolation; CD8+ TEMRA by FACS. The germline V and J ends were trimmed by 3 bases and 1 base, with 20 bases remaining between them. CDR1 is SNHLY, CDR2 FYNNEI, per germline. The CDR3 is 18 residues long. The clonotype originates from a human donor with Susac syndrome. The specimen sequenced was CD8+ T cells from PBMCs. The J gene is TRBJ2-3, the V gene TRBV2, with D uncertain. In DNA form, the CDR3 reads TGTGCCAGCAGTGACTCTCCAGTAGTTGTCGCGGGCACAGATACGCAGTATTTT. Translation gives CASSDSPVVVAGTDTQYF.